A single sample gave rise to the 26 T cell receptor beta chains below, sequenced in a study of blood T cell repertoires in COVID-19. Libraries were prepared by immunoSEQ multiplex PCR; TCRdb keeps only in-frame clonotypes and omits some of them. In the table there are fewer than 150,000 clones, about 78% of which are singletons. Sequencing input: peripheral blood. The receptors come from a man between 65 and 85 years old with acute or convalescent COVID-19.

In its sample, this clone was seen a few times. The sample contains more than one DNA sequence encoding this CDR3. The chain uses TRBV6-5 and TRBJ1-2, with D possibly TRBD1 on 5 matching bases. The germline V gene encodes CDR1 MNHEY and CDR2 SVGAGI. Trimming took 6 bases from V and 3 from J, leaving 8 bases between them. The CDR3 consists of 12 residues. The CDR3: CASSQGHYGYTF. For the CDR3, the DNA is TGTGCCAGCAGCCAGGGTCACTATGGCTACACCTTC.

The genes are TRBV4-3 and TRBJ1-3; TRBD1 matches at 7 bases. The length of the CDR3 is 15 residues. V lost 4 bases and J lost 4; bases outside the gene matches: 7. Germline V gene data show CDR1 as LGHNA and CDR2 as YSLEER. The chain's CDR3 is CASSRHQQGGNTIYF. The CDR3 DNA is TGCGCCAGCAGCCGCCACCAACAGGGGGGAAACACCATATATTTT.

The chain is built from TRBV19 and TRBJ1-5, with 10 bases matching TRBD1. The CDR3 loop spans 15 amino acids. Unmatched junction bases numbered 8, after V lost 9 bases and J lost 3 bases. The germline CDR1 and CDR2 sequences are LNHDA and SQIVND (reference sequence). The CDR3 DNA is TGTGCCAGCCGAAGACAGGGGGCAAACAATCAGCCCCAGCATTTT. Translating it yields CASRRQGANNQPQHF.

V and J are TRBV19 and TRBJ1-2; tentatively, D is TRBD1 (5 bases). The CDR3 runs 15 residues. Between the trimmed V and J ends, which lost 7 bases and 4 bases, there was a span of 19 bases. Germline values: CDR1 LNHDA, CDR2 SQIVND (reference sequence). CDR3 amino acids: CASTQRVQGPYGYTF. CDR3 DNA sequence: TGTGCCAGTACCCAAAGGGTGCAGGGTCCCTATGGCTACACCTTC.

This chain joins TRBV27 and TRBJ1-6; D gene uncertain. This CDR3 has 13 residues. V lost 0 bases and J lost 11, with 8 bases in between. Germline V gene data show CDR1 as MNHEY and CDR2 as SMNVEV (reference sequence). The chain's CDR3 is CASSLSRHPPLHF. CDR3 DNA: TGTGCCAGCAGTTTATCCCGACACCCACCCCTCCACTTT.

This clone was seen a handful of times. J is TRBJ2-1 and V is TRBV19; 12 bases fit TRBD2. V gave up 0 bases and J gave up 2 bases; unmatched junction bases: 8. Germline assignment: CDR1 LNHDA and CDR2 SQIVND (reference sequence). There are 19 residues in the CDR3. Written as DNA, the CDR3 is TGTGCCAGTAGTATAGATGGACTAGCGGGGAGAGCACCCTACAATGAGCAGTTCTTC. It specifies CASSIDGLAGRAPYNEQFF. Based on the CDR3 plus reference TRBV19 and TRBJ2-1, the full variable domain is DGGITQSPKYLFRKEGQNVTLSCEQNLNHDAMYWYRQDPGQGLRLIYYSQIVNDFQKGDIAEGYSVSREKKESFPLTVTSAQKNPTAFYLCASSIDGLAGRAPYNEQFFGPGTRLTVL.

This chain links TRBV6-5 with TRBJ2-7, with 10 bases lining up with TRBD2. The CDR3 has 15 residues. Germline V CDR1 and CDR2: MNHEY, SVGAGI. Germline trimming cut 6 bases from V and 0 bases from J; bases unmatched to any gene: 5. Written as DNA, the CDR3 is TGTGCCAGCAGACTACCTAGCGGGGGCTCCTACGAGCAGTACTTC. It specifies CASRLPSGGSYEQYF.

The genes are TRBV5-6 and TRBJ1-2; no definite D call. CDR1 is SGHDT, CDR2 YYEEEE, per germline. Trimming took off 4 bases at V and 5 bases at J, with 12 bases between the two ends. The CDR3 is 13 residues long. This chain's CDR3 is CASSREYGYGYTF. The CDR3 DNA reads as TGTGCCAGCAGCCGCGAATATGGTTATGGCTACACCTTC.

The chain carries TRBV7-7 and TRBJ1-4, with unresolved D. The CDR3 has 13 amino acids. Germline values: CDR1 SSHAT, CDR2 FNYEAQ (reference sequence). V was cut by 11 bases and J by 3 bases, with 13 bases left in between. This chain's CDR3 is CAVRHSPNEKLFF. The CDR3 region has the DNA TGTGCCGTAAGACACTCTCCTAATGAAAAACTGTTTTTT.

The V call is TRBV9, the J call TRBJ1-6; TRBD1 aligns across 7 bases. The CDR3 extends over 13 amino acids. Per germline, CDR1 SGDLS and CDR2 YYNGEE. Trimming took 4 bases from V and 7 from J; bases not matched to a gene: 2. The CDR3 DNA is TGTGCCAGCAGCAGACAGGGAAATTCACCCCTCCACTTT. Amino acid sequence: CASSRQGNSPLHF.

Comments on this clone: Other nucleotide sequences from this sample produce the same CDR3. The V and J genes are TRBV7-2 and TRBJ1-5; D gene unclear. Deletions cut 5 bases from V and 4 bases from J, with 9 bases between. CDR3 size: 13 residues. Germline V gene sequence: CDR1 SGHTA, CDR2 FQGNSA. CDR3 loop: CASSPGGNQPQHF. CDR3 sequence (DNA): TGTGCCAGCAGCCCCGGAGGAAATCAGCCCCAGCATTTT.

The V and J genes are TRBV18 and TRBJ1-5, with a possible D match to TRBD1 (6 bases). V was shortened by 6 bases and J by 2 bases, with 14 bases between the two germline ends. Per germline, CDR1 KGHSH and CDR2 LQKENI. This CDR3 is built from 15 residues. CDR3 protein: CASSSAGGGNQPQHF. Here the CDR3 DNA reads TGTGCCAGCTCCTCAGCGGGGGGCGGCAATCAGCCCCAGCATTTT.

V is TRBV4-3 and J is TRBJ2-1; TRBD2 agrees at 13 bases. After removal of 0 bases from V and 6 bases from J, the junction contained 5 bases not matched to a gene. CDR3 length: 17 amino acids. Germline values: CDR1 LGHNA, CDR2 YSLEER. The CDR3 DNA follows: TGCGCCAGCAGCCAAGATCGACTAGCGGGGGGAGTCAATGAGCAGTTCTTC. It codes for CASSQDRLAGGVNEQFF.

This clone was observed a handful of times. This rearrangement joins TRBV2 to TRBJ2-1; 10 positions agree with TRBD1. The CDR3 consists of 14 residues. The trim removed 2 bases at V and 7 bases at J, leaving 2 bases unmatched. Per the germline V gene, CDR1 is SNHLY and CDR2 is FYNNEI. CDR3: CASSERTGGNEQFF. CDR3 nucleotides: TGTGCCAGCAGTGAAAGGACAGGGGGGAATGAGCAGTTCTTC.

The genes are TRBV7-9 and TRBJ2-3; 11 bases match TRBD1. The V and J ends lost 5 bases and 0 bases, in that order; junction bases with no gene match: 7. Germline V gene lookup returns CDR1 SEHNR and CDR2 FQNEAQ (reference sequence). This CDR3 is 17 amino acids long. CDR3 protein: CASSALGQGGSTDTQYF. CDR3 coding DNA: TGTGCCAGCAGCGCCCTGGGACAGGGGGGTAGCACAGATACGCAGTATTTT.

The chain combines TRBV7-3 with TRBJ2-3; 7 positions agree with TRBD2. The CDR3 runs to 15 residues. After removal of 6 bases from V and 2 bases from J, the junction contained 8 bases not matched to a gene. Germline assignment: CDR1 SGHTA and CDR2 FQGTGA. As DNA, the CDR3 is TGTGCCAGCAGACGCTCCGGGGGGTCCACAGATACGCAGTATTTT. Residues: CASRRSGGSTDTQYF.

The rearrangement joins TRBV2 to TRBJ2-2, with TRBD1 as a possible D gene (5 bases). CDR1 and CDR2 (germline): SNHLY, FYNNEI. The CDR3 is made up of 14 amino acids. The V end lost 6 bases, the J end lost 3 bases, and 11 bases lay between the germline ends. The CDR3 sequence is CASRPDRYTGELFF. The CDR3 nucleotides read TGTGCCAGCAGACCCGACAGATACACCGGGGAGCTGTTTTTT.

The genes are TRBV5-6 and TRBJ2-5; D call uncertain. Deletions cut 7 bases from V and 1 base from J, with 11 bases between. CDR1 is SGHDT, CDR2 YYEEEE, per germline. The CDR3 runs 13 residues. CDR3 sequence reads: CASLYSVQETQYF. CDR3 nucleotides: TGTGCCAGCCTTTACAGTGTCCAAGAGACCCAGTACTTC.

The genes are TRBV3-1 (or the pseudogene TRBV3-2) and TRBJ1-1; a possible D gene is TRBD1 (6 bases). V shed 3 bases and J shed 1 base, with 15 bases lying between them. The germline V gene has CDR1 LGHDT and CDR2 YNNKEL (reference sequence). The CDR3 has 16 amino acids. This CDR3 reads CASSQDWGPSNTEAFF. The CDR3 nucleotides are TGTGCCAGCAGCCAGGACTGGGGGCCTTCGAACACTGAAGCTTTCTTT.

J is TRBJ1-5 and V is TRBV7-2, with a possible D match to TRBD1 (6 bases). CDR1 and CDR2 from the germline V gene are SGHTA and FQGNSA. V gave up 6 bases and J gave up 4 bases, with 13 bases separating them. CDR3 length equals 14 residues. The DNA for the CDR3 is TGTGCCAGCAGTTCTGGACAGCTTAATCAGCCCCAGCATTTT. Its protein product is CASSSGQLNQPQHF.

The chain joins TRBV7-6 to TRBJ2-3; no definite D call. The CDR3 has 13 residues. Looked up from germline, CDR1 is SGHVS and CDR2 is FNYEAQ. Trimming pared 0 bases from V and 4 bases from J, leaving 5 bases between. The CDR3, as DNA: TGTGCCAGCAGCTTAGCGCGTCCAGATACGCAGTATTTT. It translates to CASSLARPDTQYF. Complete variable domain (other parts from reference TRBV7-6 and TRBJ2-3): GAGVSQSPRYKVTKRGQDVALRCDPISGHVSLYWYRQALGQGPEFLTYFNYEAQQDKSGLPNDRFSAERPEGSISTLTIQRTEQRDSAMYRCASSLARPDTQYFGPGTRLTVL.

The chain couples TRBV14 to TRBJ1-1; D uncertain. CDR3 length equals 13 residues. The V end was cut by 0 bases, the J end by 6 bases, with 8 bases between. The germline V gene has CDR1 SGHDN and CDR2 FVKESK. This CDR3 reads CASSQDFIAEAFF. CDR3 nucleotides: TGTGCCAGCAGCCAAGATTTTATCGCTGAAGCTTTCTTT.

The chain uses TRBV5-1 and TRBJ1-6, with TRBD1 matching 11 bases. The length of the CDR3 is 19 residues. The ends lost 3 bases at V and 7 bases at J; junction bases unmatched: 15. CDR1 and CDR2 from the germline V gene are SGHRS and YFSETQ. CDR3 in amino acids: CASSWGTGGRTLDNSPLHF. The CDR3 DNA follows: TGCGCCAGCAGCTGGGGGACAGGGGGAAGAACGTTAGACAATTCACCCCTCCACTTT.

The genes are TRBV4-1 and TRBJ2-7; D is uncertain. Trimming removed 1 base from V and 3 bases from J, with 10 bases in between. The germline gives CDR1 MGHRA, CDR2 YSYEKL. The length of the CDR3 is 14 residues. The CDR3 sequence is CASSQGLVLYEQYF. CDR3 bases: TGCGCCAGCAGCCAAGGTCTAGTTCTCTACGAGCAGTACTTC.

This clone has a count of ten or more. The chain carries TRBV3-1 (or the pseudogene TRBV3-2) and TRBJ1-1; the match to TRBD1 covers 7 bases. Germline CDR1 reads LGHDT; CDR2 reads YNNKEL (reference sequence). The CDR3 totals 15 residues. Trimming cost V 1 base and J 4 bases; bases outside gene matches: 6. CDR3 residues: CASSQGAGQATEAFF. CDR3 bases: TGTGCCAGCAGCCAAGGGGCCGGACAGGCCACTGAAGCTTTCTTT.

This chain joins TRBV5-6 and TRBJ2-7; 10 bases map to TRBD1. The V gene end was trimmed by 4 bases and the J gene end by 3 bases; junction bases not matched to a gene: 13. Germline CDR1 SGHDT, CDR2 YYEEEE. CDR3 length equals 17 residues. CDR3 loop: CASSLKYRTGGLYEQYF. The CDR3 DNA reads TGTGCCAGCAGCCTAAAGTACCGGACAGGGGGACTCTACGAGCAGTACTTC.